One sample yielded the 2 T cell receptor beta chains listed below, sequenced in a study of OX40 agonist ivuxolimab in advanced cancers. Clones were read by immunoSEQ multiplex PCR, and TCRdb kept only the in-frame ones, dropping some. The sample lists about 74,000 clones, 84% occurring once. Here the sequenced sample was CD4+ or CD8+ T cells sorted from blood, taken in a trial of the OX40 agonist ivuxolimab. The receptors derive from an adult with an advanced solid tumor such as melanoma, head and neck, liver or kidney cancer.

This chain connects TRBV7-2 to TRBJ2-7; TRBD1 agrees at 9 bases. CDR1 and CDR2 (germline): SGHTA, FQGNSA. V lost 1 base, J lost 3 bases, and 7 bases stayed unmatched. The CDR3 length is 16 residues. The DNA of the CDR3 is TGTGCCAGCAGCTTAGTTTTTGGACAGGGGATCTACGAGCAGTACTTC. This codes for CASSLVFGQGIYEQYF.

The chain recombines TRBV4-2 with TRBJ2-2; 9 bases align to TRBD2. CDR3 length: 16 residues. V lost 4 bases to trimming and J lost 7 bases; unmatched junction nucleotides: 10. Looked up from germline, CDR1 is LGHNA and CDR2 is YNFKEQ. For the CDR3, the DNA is TGTGCCAGCAGCCCCCCGGCGGGCGGGGGGGACGGGGAGCTGTTTTTT. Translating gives CASSPPAGGGDGELFF.